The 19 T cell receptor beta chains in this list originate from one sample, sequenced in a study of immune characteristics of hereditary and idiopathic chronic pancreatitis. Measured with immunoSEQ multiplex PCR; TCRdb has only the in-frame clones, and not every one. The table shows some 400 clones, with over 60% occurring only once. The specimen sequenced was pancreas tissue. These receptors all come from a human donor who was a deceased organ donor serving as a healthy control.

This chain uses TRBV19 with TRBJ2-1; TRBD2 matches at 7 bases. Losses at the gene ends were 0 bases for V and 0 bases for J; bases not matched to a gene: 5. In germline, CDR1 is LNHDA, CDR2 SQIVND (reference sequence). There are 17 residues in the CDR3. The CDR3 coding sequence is TGTGCCAGTAGTATAGATTTTGCTAGCGGCTCCTACAATGAGCAGTTCTTC. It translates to CASSIDFASGSYNEQFF.

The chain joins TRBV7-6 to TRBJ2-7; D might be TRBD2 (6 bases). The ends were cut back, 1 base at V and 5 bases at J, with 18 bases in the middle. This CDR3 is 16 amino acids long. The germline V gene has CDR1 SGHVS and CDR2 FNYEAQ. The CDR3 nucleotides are TGTGCCAGCAGCTTAGAGGCGGGACCTAGGTGGGACGAGCAGTACTTC. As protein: CASSLEAGPRWDEQYF.

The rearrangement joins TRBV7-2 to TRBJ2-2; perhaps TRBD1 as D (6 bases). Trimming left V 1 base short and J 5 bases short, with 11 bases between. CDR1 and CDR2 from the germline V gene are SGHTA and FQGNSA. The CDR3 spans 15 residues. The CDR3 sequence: CASSLEVQGTGELFF. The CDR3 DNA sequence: TGTGCCAGCAGCTTAGAAGTACAGGGAACCGGGGAGCTGTTTTTT.

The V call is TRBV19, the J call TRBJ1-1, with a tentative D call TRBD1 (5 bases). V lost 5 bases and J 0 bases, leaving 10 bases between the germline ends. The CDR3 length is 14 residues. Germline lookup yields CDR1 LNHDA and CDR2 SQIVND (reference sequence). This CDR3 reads CASSLGHMNTEAFF. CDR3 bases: TGTGCCAGTAGTCTAGGACACATGAACACTGAAGCTTTCTTT.

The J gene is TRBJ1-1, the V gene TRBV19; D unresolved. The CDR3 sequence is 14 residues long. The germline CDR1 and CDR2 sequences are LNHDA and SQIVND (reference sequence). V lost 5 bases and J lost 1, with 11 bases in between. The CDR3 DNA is TGTGCCAGTAGTGTTGACGTGGGGAACACTGAAGCTTTCTTT. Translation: CASSVDVGNTEAFF.

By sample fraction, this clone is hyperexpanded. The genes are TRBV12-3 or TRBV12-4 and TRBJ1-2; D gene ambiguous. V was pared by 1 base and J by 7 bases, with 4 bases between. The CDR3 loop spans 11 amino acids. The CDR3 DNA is TGTGCCAGCAGTTTAGGGGTTGGCTACACCTTC. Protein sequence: CASSLGVGYTF.

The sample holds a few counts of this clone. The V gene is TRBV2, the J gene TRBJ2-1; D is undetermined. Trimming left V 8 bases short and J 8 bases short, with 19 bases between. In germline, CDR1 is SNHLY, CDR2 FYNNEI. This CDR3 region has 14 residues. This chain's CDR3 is CASLLDGPLDEQFF. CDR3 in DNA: TGTGCCAGCCTCCTGGACGGACCATTAGATGAGCAGTTCTTC.

This CDR3 is CASSLDGTLDTQYF. CDR3 coding DNA: TGTGCCAGCAGCTTAGATGGGACTTTAGATACGCAGTATTTT. The rearrangement uses TRBV7-6 and TRBJ2-3, with D tentatively TRBD2 (6 bases). Trimming stripped 1 base from V and 5 bases from J, with 10 bases between. CDR3 length: 14 amino acids. Germline CDR1 SGHVS, CDR2 FNYEAQ.

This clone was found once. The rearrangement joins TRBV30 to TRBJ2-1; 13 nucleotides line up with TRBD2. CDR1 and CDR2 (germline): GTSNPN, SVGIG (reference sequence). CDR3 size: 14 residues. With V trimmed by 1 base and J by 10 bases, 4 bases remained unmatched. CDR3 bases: TGTGCCTGGAGTGAACTAGCGGGAGGGGAGGAGCAGTTCTTC. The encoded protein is CAWSELAGGEEQFF. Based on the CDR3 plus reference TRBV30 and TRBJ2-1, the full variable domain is SQTIHQWPATLVQPVGSPLSLECTVEGTSNPNLYWYRQAAGRGLQLLFYSVGIGQISSEVPQNLSASRPQDRQFILSSKKLLLSDSGFYLCAWSELAGGEEQFFGPGTRLTVL.

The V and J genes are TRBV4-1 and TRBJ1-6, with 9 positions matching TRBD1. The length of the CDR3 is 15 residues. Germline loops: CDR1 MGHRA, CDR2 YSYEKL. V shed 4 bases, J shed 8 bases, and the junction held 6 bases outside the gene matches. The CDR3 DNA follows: TGCGCCAGCAGCCTCACAGGGGGCGCGGATTCACCCCTCCACTTT. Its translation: CASSLTGGADSPLHF.

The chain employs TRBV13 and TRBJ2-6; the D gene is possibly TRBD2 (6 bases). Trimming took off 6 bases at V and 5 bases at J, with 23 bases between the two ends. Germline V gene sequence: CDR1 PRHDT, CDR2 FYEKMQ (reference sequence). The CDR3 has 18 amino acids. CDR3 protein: CASRGGQLSTKWANVLTF. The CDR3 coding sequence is TGTGCCAGCAGGGGAGGTCAGCTGAGTACAAAGTGGGCCAACGTCCTGACTTTC.

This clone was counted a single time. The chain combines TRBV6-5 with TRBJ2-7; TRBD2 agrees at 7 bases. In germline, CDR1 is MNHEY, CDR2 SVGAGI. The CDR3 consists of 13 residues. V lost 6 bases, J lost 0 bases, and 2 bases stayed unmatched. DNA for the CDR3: TGTGCCAGCAGGGGGGGGGACTCCTACGAGCAGTACTTC. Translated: CASRGGDSYEQYF.

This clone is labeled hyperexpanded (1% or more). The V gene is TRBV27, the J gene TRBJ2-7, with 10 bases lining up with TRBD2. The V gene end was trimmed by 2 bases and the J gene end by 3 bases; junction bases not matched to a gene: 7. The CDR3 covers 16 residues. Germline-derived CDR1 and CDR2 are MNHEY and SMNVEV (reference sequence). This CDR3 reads CASSLDAGTSVYEQYF. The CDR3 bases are TGTGCCAGCAGTTTAGACGCCGGGACTAGCGTCTACGAGCAGTACTTC.

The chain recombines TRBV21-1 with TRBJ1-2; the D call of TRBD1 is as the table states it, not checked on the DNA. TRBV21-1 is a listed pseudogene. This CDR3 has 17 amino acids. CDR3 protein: CASSVRDRGRGGYGYTF. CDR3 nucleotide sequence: TGTGCCAGCAGCGTCCGGGACAGGGGGCGCGGGGGCTATGGCTACACCTTC.

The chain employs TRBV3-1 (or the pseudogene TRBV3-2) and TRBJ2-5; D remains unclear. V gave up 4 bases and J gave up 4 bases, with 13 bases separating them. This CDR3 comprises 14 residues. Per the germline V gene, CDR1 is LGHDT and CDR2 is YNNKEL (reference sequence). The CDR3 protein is CASSLTRLLETQYF. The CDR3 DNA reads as TGTGCCAGCAGCCTGACTCGGCTTTTAGAGACCCAGTACTTC.

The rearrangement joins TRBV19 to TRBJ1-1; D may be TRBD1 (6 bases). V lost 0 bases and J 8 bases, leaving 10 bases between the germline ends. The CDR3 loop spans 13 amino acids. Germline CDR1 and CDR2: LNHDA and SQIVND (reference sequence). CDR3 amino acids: CASSIDRGGEAFF. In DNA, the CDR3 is TGTGCCAGTAGTATAGATCGGGGGGGCGAAGCTTTCTTT.

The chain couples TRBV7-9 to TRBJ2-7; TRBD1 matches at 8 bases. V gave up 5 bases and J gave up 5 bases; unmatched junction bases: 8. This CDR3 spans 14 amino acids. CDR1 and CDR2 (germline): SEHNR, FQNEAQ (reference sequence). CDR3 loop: CASSPTGVYDEQYF. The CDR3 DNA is TGTGCCAGCAGCCCGACAGGGGTATATGACGAGCAGTACTTC.

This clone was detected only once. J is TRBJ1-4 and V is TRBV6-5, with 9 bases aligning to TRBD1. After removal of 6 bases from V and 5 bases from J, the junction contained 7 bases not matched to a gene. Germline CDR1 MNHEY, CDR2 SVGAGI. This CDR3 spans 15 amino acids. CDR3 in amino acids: CASSTTGTGNEKLFF. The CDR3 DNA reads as TGTGCCAGCAGCACGACCGGGACAGGGAATGAAAAACTGTTTTTT.

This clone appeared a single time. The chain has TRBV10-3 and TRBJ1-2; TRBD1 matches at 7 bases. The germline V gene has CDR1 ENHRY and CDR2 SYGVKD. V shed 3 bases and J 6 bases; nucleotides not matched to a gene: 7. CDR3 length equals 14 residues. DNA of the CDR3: TGTGCCATCAGTGAAGACAGGGTAACCGATGGCTACACCTTC. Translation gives CAISEDRVTDGYTF.